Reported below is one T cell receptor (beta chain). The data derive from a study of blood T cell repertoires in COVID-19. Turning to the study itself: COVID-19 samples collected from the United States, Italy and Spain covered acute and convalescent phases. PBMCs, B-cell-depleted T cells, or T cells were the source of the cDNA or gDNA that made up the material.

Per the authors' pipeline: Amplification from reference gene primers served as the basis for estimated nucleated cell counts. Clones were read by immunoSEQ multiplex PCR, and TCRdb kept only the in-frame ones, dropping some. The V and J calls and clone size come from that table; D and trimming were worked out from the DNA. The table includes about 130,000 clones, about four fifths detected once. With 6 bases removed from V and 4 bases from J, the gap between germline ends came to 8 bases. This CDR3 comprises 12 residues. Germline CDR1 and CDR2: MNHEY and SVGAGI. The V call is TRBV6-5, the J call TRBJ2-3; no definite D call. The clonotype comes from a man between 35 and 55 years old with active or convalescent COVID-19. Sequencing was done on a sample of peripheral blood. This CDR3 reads CASRSTADTQYF. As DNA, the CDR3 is TGTGCCAGCAGGAGCACCGCAGATACGCAGTATTTT.